A single count supports the clone carrying this T cell receptor beta chain. The sample originates from a study of T cell changes during pregnancy in multiple sclerosis. Germline V gene sequence: CDR1 MNHNY, CDR2 SVGAGI (reference sequence). V lost 4 bases and J lost 9; bases outside the gene matches: 10. This CDR3 has 15 residues. Sequenced by immunoSEQ multiplex PCR; TCRdb stores in-frame clones only, minus some. The repertoire holds about 33,000 clones, with 90% to 95% as singletons. The chain has TRBV6-6 and TRBJ2-1, with 9 bases that match TRBD2. Specimen: CD4+ T cells from peripheral blood mononuclear cells, collected in the third trimester of pregnancy. This sequence was found in a female donor in good health, enrolled as a control in a pregnancy study. CDR3 in DNA: TGTGCCAGCAGTTTACGCGGGAGGGTCGGGAGTGAGCAGTTCTTC. This sequence encodes CASSLRGRVGSEQFF.